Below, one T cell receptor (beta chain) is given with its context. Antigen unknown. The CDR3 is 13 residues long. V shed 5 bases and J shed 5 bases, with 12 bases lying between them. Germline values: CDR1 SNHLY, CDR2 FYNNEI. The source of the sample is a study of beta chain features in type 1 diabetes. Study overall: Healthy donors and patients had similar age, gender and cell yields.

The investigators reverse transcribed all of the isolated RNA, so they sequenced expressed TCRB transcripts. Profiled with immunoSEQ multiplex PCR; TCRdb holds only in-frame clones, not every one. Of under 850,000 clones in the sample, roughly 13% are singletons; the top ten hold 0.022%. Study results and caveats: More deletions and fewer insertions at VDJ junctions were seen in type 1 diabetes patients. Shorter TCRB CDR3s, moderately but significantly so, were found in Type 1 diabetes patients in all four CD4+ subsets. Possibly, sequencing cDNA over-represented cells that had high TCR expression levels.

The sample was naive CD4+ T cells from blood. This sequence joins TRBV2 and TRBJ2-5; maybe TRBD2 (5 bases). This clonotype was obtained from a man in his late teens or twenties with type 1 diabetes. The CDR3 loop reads CASSRGLGETQYF. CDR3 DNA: TGTGCCAGCAGTCGTGGACTGGGTGAGACCCAGTACTTC.